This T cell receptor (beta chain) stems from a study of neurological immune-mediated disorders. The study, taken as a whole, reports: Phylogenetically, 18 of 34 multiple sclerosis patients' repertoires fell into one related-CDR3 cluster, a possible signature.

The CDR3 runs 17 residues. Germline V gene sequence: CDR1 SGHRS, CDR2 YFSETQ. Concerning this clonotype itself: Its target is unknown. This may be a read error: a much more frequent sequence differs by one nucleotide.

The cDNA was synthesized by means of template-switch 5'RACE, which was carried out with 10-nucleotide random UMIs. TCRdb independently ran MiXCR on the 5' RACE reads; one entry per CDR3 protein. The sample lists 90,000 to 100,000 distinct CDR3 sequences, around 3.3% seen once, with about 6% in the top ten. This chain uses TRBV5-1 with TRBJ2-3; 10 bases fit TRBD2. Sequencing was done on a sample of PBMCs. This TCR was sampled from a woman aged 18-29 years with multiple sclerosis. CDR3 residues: CASSLVVSGGSTDKQYF. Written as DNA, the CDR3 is TGCGCCAGCAGCTTGGTAGTTAGCGGGGGGAGCACAGATAAGCAGTATTTT. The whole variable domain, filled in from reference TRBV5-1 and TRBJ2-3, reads KAGVTQTPRYLIKTRGQQVTLSCSPISGHRSVSWYQQTPGQGLQFLFEYFSETQRNKGNFPGRFSGRQFSNSRSEMNVSTLELGDSALYLCASSLVVSGGSTDKQYFGPGTRLTVL.